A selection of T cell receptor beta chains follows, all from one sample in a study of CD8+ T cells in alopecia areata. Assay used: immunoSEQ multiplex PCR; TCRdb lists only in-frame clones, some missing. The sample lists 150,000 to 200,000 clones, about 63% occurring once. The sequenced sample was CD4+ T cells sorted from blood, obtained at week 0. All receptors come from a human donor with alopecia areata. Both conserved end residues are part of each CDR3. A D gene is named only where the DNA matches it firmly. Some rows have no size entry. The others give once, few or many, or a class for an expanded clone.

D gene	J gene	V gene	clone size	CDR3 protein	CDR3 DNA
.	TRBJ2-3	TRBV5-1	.	CASSLGGPQGTDTQYF	TGCGCCAGCAGCTTGGGAGGGCCTCAAGGCACAGATACGCAGTATTTT
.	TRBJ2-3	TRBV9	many	CASSVGANSVTDTQYF	TGTGCCAGCAGCGTAGGCGCGAATAGCGTCACAGATACGCAGTATTTT
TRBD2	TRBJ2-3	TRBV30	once	CAWSPETSGATGYTDTQYF	TGTGCCTGGAGCCCAGAGACTAGCGGGGCAACCGGATACACAGATACGCAGTATTTT
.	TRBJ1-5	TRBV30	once	CAWSVPQSNQPQHF	TGTGCCTGGAGTGTTCCTCAAAGCAATCAGCCCCAGCATTTT
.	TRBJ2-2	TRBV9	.	CASSVGQANTGELFF	TGTGCCAGCAGCGTAGGACAGGCGAACACCGGGGAGCTGTTTTTT
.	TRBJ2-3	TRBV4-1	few	CASSQTGHNTDTQYF	TGCGCCAGCAGCCAGACGGGACACAATACAGATACGCAGTATTTT
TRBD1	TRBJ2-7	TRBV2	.	CASGTGLSEQYF	TGTGCCAGTGGGACAGGGCTCTCCGAGCAGTACTTC
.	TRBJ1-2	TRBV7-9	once	CASSGGRSNYGYTF	TGTGCCAGCAGCGGGGGACGGAGTAACTATGGCTACACCTTC
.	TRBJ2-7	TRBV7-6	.	CASSLSQGFNEQYF	TGTGCCAGCAGCTTATCGCAGGGGTTCAACGAGCAGTACTTC
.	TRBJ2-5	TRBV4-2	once	CASSQGPGASEETQYF	TGTGCCAGCAGCCAAGGGCCTGGGGCAAGTGAAGAGACCCAGTACTTC
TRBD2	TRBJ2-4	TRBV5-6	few	CASSWTSAQNIQYF	TGTGCCAGCAGCTGGACTAGCGCCCAAAACATTCAGTACTTC
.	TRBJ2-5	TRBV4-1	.	CASSQGPGTLKETQYF	TGCGCCAGCAGCCAAGGCCCTGGGACACTAAAAGAGACCCAGTACTTC
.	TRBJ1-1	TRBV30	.	CAWSVRRGTEAFF	TGTGCCTGGAGTGTACGCAGAGGGACTGAAGCTTTCTTT
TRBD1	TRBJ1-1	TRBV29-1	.	CSGAGGRNTEAFF	TGCAGCGGCGCAGGGGGCCGGAACACTGAAGCTTTCTTT
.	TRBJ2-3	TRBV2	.	CASSRISPTDTQYF	TGTGCCAGCAGCCGCATTTCCCCTACAGATACGCAGTATTTT
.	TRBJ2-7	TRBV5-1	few	CASREGEVGSYEQYF	TGCGCCAGCAGGGAAGGGGAAGTCGGCTCCTACGAGCAGTACTTC
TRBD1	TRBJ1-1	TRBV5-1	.	CASRLDRGGGEAFF	TGCGCCAGCAGATTGGACAGGGGAGGCGGTGAAGCTTTCTTT
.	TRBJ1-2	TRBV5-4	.	CASSLSGISGANYGYTF	TGTGCCAGCAGCTTATCAGGGATCAGCGGAGCTAACTATGGCTACACCTTC
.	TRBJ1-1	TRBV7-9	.	CASSQTWGNTEAFF	TGTGCCAGCAGCCAGACCTGGGGTAACACTGAAGCTTTCTTT
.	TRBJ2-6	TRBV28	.	CASSMSPSGANVLTF	TGTGCCAGCAGTATGAGCCCTAGCGGGGCCAACGTCCTGACTTTC
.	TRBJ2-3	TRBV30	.	CACRGPGTQYF	TGTGCCTGCCGGGGGCCAGGCACGCAGTATTTT
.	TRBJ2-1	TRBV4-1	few	CASSQILSGDEQFF	TGCGCCAGCAGCCAAATTCTTTCGGGGGATGAGCAGTTCTTC
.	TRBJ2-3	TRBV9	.	CASSVVGVGLTDTQYF	TGTGCCAGCAGCGTAGTAGGGGTGGGACTCACAGATACGCAGTATTTT
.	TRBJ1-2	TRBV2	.	CASSPTSLGYTF	TGTGCCAGCAGTCCTACCAGTTTGGGCTACACCTTC
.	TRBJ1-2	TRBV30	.	CAWTGRLSNYGYTF	TGTGCCTGGACTGGGCGGCTCTCTAACTATGGCTACACCTTC
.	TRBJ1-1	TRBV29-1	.	CSVDEGMNTEAFF	TGCAGCGTTGACGAGGGGATGAACACTGAAGCTTTCTTT
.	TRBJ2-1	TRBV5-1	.	CASSGLTKQYNEQFF	TGCGCCAGCAGCGGACTAACCAAGCAATACAATGAGCAGTTCTTC
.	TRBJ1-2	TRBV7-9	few	CASSLVLGLFF	TGTGCCAGCAGCTTAGTATTGGGCCTCTTCTTC
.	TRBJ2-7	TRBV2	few	CASSQEGRGGYEQYF	TGTGCCAGCAGTCAAGAAGGCAGGGGAGGGTACGAGCAGTACTTC
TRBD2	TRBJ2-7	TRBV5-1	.	CASSWFPGTGGEEQYF	TGCGCCAGCAGCTGGTTCCCCGGGACCGGGGGGGAAGAGCAGTACTTC
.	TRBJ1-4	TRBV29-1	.	CSARTGTVDLFF	TGCAGCGCCAGGACGGGCACGGTGGATCTGTTTTTT
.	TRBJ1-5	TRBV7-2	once	CASSLVGSNQPQHF	TGTGCCAGCAGCTTAGTGGGTAGCAATCAGCCCCAGCATTTT
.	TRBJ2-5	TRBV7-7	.	CASADGRQETQYF	TGTGCTAGCGCCGACGGGAGACAAGAGACCCAGTACTTC
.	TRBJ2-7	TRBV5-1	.	CASGTRASPSEQYF	TGCGCCAGCGGGACCCGTGCCTCACCCTCCGAGCAGTACTTC
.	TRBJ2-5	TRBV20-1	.	CSAGGETQYF	TGCAGTGCTGGGGGGGAGACCCAGTACTTC
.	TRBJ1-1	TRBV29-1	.	CSVEALLRVDTEAFF	TGCAGCGTTGAAGCCCTCCTGCGGGTGGACACTGAAGCTTTCTTT
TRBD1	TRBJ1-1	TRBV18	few	CASSQNRGEAFF	TGTGCCAGCTCGCAAAACAGGGGTGAGGCTTTCTTT
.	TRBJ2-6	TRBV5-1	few	CASSLYSGANVLTF	TGCGCCAGCAGCCTGTACTCTGGGGCCAACGTCCTGACTTTC
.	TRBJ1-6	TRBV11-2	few	CASSIYTGAPLHF	TGTGCCAGCAGTATATATACGGGGGCACCCCTCCACTTT
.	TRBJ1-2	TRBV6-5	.	CASGEPGPGVQGYTF	TGTGCCAGCGGCGAACCGGGACCCGGGGTCCAGGGCTACACCTTC
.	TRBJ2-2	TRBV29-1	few	CSVLRGNTGELFF	TGCAGCGTCCTGAGGGGGAACACCGGGGAGCTGTTTTTT
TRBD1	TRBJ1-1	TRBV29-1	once	CSVEPRGVPEAFF	TGCAGCGTTGAACCCAGGGGGGTACCTGAAGCTTTCTTT
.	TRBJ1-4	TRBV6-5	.	CASSYSYRGVPEKLFF	TGTGCCAGCAGTTACTCGTATCGTGGCGTCCCGGAAAAACTGTTTTTT
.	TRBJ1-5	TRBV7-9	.	CASSLSDMSQPQHF	TGTGCCAGCAGCCTTAGTGACATGTCTCAGCCCCAGCATTTT
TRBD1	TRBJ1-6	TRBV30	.	CAWSRQGTRGSYNSPLHF	TGTGCCTGGAGTCGACAGGGCACGAGGGGCTCCTATAATTCACCCCTCCACTTT
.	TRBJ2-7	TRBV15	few	CATSRDLAGTYEQYF	TGTGCCACCAGCAGAGATTTGGCAGGGACCTACGAGCAGTACTTC
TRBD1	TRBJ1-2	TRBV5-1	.	CASSLDGTGSGYTF	TGCGCCAGCAGCTTGGACGGGACAGGTTCCGGCTACACCTTC
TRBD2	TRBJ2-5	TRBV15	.	CATSRDRGGQETQYF	TGTGCCACCAGCAGAGATCGGGGGGGACAAGAGACCCAGTACTTC
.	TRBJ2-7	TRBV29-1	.	CSVLPSGSGEASEQYF	TGCAGCGTTTTGCCCTCAGGATCAGGGGAGGCCTCCGAGCAGTACTTC
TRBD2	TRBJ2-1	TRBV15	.	CATSVGGAGDEQFF	TGTGCCACCAGCGTCGGGGGGGCCGGGGATGAGCAGTTCTTC